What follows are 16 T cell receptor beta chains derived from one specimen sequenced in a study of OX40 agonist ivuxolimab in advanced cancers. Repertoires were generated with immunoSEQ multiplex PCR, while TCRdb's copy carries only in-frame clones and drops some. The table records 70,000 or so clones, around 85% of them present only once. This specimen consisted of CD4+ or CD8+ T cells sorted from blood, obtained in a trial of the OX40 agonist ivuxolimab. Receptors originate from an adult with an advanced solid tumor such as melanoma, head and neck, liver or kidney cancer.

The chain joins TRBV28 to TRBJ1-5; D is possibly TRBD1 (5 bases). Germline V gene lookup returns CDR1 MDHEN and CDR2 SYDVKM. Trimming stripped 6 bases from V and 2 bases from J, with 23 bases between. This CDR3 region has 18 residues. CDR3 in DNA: TGTGCCAGCAGCCCCTTAAGAGGGCAGGGATCGGGCAATCAGCCCCAGCATTTT. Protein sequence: CASSPLRGQGSGNQPQHF.

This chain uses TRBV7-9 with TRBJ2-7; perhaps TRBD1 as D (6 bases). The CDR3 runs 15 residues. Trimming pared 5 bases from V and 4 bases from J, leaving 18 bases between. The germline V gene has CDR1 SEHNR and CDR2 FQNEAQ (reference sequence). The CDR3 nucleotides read TGTGCCAGCAGCGCCGAGGTGGGGGCATGGTACGAGCAGTACTTC. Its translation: CASSAEVGAWYEQYF.

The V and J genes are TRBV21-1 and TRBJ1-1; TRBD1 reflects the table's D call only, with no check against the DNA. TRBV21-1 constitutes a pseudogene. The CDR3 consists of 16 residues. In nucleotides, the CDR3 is TGTGCCAGCAGCGGACGTTCAGGGGCCTCGAACACTGAAGCTTTCTTT. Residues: CASSGRSGASNTEAFF.

The CDR3 DNA reads TGTGCCAGCTCACCGAAATATCCGGACAATGAGCAGTTCTTC. Translating it yields CASSPKYPDNEQFF. V and J are TRBV18 and TRBJ2-1; D not resolved. Trimming removed 3 bases from V and 5 bases from J, with 11 bases in between. Germline V gene data show CDR1 as KGHSH and CDR2 as LQKENI. This CDR3 contains 14 residues.

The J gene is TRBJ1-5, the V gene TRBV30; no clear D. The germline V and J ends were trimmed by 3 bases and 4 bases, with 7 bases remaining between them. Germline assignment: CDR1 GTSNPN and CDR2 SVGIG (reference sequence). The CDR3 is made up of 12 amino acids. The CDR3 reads CAWSDKNQPQHF. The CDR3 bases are TGTGCCTGGAGCGATAAAAATCAGCCCCAGCATTTT.

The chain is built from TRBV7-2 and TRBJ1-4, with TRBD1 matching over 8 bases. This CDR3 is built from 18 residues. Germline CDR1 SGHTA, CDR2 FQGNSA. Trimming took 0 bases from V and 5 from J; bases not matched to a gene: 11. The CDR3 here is CASSLAPPGTGSNEKLFF. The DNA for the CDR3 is TGTGCCAGCAGCTTAGCGCCCCCCGGGACAGGATCGAATGAAAAACTGTTTTTT.

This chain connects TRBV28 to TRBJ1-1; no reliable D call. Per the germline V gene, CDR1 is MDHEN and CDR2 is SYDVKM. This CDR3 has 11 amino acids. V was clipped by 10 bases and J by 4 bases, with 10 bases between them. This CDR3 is CATAGGTEAFF. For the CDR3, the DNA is TGTGCCACCGCGGGTGGCACTGAAGCTTTCTTT.

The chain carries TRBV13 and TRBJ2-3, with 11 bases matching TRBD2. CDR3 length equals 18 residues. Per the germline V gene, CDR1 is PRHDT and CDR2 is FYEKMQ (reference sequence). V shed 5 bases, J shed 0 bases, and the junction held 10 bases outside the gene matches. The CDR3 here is CASSQRGRTSGSTDTQYF. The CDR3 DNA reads TGTGCCAGCAGCCAAAGAGGGAGGACTAGCGGGAGCACAGATACGCAGTATTTT. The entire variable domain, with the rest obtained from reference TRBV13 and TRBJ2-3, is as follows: AAGVIQSPRHLIKEKRETATLKCYPIPRHDTVYWYQQGPGQDPQFLISFYEKMQSDKGSIPDRFSAQQFSDYHSELNMSSLELGDSALYFCASSQRGRTSGSTDTQYFGPGTRLTVL.

The CDR3 DNA is TGTGCCAGCAGCTTGGCACAGCTCTTAGAGACCCAGTACTTC. Residues: CASSLAQLLETQYF. The chain couples TRBV5-8 to TRBJ2-5; D not certain. This CDR3 has 14 residues. Germline loops: CDR1 SGHTS, CDR2 YDEGEE. The ends were cut back, 0 bases at V and 4 bases at J, with 10 bases in the middle. Filled out from reference TRBV5-8 and TRBJ2-5, the complete variable domain reads EAGVTQSPTHLIKTRGQQATLRCSPISGHTSVYWYQQALGLGLQFLLWYDEGEERNRGNFPPRFSGRQFPNYSSELNVNALELEDSALYLCASSLAQLLETQYFGPGTRLLVL.

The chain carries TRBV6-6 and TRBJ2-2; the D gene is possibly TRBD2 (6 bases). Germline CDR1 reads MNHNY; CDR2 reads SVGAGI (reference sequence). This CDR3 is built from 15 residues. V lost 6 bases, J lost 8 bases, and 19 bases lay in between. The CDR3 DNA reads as TGTGCCAGCAGCAAGGGGACTCAAAGGGGTGGGGAGCTGTTTTTT. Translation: CASSKGTQRGGELFF.

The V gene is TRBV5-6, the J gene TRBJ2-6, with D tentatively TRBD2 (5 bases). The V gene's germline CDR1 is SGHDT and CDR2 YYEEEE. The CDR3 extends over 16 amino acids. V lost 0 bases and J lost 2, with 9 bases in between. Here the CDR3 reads CASSLERRTGANVLTF. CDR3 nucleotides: TGTGCCAGCAGCTTGGAGAGGAGGACTGGGGCCAACGTCCTGACTTTC.

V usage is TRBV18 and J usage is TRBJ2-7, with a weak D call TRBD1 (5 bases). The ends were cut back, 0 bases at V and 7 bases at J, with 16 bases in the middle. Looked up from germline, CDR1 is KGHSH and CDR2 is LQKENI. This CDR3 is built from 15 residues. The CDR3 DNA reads TGTGCCAGCTCACCACCGGCACAGGTCTTGGGGGAGCAGTACTTC. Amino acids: CASSPPAQVLGEQYF. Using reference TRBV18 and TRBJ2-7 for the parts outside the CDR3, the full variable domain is NAGVMQNPRHLVRRRGQEARLRCSPMKGHSHVYWYRQLPEEGLKFMVYLQKENIIDESGMPKERFSAEFPKEGPSILRIQQVVRGDSAAYFCASSPPAQVLGEQYFGPGTRLTVT.

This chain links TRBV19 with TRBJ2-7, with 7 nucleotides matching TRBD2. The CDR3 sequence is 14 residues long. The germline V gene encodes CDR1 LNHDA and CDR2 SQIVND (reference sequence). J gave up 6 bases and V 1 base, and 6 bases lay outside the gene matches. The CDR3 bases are TGTGCCAGTAGTATAGTCGGGGGGAATCCCGAGCAGTACTTC. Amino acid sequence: CASSIVGGNPEQYF.

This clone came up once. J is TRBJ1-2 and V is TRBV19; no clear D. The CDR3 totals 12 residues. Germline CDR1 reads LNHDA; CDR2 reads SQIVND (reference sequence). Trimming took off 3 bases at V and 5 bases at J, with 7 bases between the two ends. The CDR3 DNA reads TGTGCCAGTAGTATGGGCGAGTATGGCTACACCTTC. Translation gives CASSMGEYGYTF.

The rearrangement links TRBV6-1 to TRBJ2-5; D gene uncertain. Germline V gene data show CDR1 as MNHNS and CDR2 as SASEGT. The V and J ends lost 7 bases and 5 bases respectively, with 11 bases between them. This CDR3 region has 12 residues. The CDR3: CASTSSRETQYF. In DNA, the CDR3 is TGTGCCAGCACCAGCAGTCGGGAGACCCAGTACTTC.

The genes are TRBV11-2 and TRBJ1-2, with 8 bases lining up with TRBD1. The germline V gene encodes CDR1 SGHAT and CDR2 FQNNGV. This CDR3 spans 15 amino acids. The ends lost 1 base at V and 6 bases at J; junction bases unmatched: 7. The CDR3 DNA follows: TGTGCCAGCAGCTTAGCCCGGACAGGGTCGAATGGCTACACCTTC. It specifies CASSLARTGSNGYTF.